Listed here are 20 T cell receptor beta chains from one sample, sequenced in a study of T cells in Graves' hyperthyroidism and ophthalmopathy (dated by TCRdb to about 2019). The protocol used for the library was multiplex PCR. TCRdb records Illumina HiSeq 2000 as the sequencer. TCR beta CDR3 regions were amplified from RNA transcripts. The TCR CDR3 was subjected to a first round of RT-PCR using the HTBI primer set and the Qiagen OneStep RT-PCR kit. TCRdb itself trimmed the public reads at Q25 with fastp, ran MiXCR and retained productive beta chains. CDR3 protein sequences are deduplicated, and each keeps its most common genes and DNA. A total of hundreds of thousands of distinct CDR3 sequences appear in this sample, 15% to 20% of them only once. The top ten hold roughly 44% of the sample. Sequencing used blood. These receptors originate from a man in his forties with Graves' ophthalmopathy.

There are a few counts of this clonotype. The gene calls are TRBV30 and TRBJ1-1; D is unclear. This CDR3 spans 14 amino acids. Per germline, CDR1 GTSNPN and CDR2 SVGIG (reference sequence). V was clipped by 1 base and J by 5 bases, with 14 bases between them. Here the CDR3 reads CAWSGLLGRTEAFF. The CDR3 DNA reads TGTGCCTGGAGTGGCCTCTTAGGGAGGACTGAAGCTTTCTTT.

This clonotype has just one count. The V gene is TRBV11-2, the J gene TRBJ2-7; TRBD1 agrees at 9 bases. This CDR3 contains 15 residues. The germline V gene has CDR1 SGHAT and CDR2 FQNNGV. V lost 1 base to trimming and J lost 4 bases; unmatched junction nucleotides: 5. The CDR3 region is CASSLAGQGIYEQYF. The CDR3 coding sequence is TGTGCCAGCAGCTTAGCGGGACAGGGTATTTACGAGCAGTACTTC.

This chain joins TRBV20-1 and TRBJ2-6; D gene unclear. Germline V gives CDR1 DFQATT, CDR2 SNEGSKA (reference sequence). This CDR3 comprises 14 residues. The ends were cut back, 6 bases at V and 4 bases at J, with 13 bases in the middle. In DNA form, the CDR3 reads TGCAGTGCACCACCCGGAACGGGGGCCAACGTCCTGACTTTC. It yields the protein CSAPPGTGANVLTF.

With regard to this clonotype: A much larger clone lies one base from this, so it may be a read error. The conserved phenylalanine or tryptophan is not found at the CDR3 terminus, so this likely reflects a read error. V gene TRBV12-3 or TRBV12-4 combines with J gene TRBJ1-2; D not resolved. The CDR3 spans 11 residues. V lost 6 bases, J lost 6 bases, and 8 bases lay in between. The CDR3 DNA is TGTGCCAGCAGCTTGGGCCATGGCTACACCCTC. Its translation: CASSLGHGYTL.

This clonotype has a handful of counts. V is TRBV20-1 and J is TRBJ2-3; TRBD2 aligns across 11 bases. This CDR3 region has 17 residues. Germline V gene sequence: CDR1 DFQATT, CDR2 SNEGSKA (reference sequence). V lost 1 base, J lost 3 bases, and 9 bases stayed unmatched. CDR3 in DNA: TGCAGTGCTAGAGGGAACCTAGCGGGAGGAGGGACAGATACGCAGTATTTT. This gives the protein CSARGNLAGGGTDTQYF.

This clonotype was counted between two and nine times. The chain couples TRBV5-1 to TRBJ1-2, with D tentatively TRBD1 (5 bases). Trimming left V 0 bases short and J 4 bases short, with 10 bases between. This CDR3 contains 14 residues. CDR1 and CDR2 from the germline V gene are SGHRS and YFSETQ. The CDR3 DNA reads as TGCGCCAGCAGCTTGGTGTCAGGGAGCTATGGCTACACCTTC. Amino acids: CASSLVSGSYGYTF.

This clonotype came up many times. CDR3 DNA: TGCAGCGTTGAGATGTCCAGACAGAACACTGAAGCTTTCTTT. It codes for CSVEMSRQNTEAFF. This chain connects TRBV29-1 to TRBJ1-1; D is ambiguous. Germline loops: CDR1 SQVTM, CDR2 ANQGSEA. The CDR3 is made up of 14 amino acids. V gave up 3 bases and J gave up 1 base, with 12 bases separating them. Full variable domain (outside the CDR3, taken from reference TRBV29-1 and TRBJ1-1): SAVISQKPSRDICQRGTSLTIQCQVDSQVTMMFWYRQQPGQSLTLIATANQGSEATYESGFVIDKFPISRPNLTFSTLTVSNMSPEDSSIYLCSVEMSRQNTEAFFGQGTRLTVV.

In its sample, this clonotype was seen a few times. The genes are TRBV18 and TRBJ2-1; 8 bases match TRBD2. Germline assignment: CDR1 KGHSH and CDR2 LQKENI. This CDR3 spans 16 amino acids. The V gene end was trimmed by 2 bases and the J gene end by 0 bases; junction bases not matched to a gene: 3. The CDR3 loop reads CASSPAGTSSYNEQFF. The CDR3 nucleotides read TGTGCCAGCTCACCAGCCGGGACTAGCTCCTACAATGAGCAGTTCTTC.

The CDR3 loop reads CASSQDPGLATGELFF. Here the CDR3 DNA reads TGCGCCAGCAGCCAAGATCCGGGACTAGCCACCGGGGAGCTGTTTTTT. The chain links TRBV4-1 to TRBJ2-2; the match to TRBD2 covers 9 bases. V shed 0 bases, J shed 4 bases, and the junction held 3 bases outside the gene matches. This CDR3 is built from 16 residues. The germline V gene has CDR1 MGHRA and CDR2 YSYEKL.

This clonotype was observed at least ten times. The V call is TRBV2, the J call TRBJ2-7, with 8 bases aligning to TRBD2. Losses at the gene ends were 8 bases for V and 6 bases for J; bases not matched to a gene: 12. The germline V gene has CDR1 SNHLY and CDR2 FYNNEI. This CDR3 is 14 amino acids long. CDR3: CASLNGTRLAEQYF. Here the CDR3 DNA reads TGTGCCAGCCTCAATGGGACTAGACTTGCCGAGCAGTACTTC.

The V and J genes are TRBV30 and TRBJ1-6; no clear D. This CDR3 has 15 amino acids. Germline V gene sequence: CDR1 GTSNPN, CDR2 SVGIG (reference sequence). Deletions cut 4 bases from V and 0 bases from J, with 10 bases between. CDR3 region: CAWNTGSSYNSPLHF. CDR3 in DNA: TGTGCCTGGAATACGGGTAGCTCCTATAATTCACCCCTCCACTTT.

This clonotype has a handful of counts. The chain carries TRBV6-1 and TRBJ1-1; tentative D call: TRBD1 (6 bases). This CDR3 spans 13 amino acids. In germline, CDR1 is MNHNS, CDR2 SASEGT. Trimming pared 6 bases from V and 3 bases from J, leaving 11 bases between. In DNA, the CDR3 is TGTGCCAGCAGCCTGGACAGACACACTGAAGCTTTCTTT. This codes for CASSLDRHTEAFF.

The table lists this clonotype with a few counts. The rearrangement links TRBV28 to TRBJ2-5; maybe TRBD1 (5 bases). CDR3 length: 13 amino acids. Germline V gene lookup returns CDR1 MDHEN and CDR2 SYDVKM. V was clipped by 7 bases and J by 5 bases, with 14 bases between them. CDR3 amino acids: CASTPTVPETQYF. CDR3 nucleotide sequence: TGTGCCAGCACCCCGACAGTCCCTGAGACCCAGTACTTC.

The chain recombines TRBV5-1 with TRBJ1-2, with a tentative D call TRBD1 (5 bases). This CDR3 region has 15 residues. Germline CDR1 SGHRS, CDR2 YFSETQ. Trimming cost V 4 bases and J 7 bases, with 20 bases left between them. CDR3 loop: CASSPTSAQAPGYTF. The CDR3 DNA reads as TGCGCCAGCAGCCCCACGTCGGCACAGGCCCCTGGCTACACCTTC.

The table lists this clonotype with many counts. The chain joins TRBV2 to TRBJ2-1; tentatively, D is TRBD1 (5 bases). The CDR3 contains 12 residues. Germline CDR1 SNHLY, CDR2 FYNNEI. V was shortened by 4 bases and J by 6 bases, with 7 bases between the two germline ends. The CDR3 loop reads CASSVQGNEQFF. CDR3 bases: TGTGCCAGCAGTGTCCAGGGCAATGAGCAGTTCTTC.

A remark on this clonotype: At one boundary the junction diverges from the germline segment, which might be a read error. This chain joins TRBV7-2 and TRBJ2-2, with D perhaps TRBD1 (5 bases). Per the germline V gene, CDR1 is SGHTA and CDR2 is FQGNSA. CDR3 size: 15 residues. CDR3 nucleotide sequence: TGCGCCAGCAACCAGGGCCCGGATTTCTCCGGGGAGCTGTTTTTT. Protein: CASNQGPDFSGELFF.

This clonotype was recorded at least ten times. DNA of the CDR3: TGTGCCAGCAGTTACGATGAGGCTCATCTAGGTCCCCTTACGGACGAGCAGTACTTC. The encoded protein is CASSYDEAHLGPLTDEQYF. The chain is built from TRBV6-5 and TRBJ2-7, with D uncertain. The CDR3 totals 19 residues. V gave up 2 bases and J gave up 5 bases, with 28 bases separating them. CDR1 is MNHEY and CDR2 is SVGAGI in the germline V gene.

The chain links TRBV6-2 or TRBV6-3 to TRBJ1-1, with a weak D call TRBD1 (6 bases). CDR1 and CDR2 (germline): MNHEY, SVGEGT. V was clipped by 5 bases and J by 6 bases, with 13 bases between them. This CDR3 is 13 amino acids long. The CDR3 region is CASSQLTGSEAFF. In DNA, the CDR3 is TGTGCCAGCAGTCAACTTACAGGGTCTGAAGCTTTCTTT.

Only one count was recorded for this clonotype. This CDR3 is CAISESPRGPTDTQYF. CDR3 coding DNA: TGTGCCATCAGTGAGTCACCGAGAGGGCCAACAGATACGCAGTATTTT. The V and J genes are TRBV10-3 and TRBJ2-3; tentatively, D is TRBD2 (5 bases). V lost 0 bases, J lost 3 bases, and 13 bases lay in between. Per the germline V gene, CDR1 is ENHRY and CDR2 is SYGVKD. The CDR3 is 16 residues long.

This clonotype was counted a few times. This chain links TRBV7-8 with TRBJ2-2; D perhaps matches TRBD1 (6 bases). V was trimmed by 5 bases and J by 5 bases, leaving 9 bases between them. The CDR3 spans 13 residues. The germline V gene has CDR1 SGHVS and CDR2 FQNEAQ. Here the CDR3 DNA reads TGTGCCAGCAGCCGGGACAAGACCGGGGAGCTGTTTTTT. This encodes CASSRDKTGELFF.